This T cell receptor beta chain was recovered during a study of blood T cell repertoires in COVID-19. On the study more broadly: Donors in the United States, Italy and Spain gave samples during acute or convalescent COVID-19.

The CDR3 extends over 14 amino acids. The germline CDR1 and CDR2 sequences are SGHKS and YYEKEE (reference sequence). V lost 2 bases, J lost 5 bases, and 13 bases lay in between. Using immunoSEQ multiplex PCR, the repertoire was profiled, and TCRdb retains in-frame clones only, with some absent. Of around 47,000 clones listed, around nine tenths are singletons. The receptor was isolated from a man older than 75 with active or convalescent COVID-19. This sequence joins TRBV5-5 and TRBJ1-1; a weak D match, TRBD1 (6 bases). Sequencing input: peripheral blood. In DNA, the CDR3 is TGTGCCAGCAGCTTCTACAGGGTAGGGACTGAAGCTTTCTTT. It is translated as CASSFYRVGTEAFF.